This TCR beta chain emerged from a study of blood T cell repertoires in COVID-19. Sequencing was performed with immunoSEQ multiplex PCR; in TCRdb, only in-frame clones are kept and a portion is missing. The sample yields tens of thousands of clones, 89% seen once. Germline V lookup: CDR1 SGHDT, CDR2 YYEEEE. This CDR3 contains 12 residues. V lost 7 bases, J lost 5 bases, and 3 bases stayed unmatched. Input material: peripheral blood. The rearrangement uses TRBV5-6 and TRBJ1-2; TRBD1 matches at 9 bases. The clonotype comes from a man over 45 with acute or convalescent COVID-19. Written as DNA, the CDR3 is TGTGCCAGCGGACAGGGGTTATATGGCTACACCTTC. Its translation is CASGQGLYGYTF.